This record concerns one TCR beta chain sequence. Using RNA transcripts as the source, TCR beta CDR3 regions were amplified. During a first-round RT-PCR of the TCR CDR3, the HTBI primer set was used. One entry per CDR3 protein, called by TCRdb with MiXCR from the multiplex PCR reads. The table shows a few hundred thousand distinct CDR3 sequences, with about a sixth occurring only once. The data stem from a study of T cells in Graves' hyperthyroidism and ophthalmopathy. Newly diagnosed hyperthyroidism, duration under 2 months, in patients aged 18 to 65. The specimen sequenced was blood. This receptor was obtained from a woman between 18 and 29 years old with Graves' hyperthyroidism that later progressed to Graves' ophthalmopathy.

The CDR3 coding sequence is TGTGCCAGCAGCTTAGAGACAGGGGTTTCCGAGCAGTACTTC. This translates into CASSLETGVSEQYF. V gene TRBV7-2 combines with J gene TRBJ2-7, with 8 nucleotides matching TRBD1. The V gene end was trimmed by 1 base and the J gene end by 6 bases; junction bases not matched to a gene: 5. There are 14 residues in the CDR3. CDR1 is SGHTA, CDR2 FQGNSA, per germline.